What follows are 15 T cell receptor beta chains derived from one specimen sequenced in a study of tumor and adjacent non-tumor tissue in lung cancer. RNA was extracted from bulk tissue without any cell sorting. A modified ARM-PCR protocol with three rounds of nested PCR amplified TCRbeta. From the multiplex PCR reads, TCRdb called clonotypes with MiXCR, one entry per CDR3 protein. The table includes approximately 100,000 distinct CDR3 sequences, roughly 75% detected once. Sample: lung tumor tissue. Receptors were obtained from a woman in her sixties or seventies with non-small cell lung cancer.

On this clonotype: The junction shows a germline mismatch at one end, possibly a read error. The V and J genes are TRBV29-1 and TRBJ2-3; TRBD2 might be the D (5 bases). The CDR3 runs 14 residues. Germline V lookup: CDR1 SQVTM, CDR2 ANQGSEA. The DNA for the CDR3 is TGCAGCGTTACCAGCGGAGGCGACACAGATAGGCAGTATTTT. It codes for CSVTSGGDTDRQYF.

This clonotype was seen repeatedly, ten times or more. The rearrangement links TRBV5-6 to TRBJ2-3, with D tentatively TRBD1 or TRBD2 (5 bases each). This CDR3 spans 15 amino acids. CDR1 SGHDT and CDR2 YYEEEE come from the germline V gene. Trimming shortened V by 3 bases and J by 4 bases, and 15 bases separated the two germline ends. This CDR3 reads CASSSRDRLSDTQYF. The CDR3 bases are TGTGCCAGCAGCTCCCGGGACCGGCTCTCAGATACGCAGTATTTT.

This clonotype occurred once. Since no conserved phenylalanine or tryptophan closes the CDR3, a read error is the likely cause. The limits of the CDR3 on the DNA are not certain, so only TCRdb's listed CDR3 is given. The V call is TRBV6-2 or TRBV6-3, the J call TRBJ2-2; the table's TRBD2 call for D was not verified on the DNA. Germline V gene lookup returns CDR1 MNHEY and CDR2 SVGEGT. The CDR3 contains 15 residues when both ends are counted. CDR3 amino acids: CISTHRRSGTGELFS.

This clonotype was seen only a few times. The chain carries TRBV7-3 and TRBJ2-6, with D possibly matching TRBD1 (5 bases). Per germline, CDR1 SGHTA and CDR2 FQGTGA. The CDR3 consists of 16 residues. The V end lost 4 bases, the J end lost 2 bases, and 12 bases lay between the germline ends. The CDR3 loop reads CASSSQRQTGANVLTF. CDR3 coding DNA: TGTGCCAGCAGCTCACAAAGACAGACTGGGGCCAACGTCCTGACTTTC.

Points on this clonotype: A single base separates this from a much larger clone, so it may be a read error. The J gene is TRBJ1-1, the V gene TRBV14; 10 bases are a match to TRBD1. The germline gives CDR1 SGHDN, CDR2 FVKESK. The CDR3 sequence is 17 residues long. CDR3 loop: CASTQDLGTGVNTEAFF. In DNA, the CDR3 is TGTGCCAGCACCCAAGACTTAGGGACAGGGGTGAACACTGAAGCTTTCTTT.

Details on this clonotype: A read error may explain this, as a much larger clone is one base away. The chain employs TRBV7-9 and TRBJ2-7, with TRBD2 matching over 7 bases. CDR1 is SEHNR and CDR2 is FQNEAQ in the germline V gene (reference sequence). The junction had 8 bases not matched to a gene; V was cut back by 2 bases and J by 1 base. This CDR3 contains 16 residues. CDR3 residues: CASSLMTSTPSYEQYF. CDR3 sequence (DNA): TGTGCCAGCAGCTTAATGACTAGCACCCCTTCCTACGAGCAGTACTTC.

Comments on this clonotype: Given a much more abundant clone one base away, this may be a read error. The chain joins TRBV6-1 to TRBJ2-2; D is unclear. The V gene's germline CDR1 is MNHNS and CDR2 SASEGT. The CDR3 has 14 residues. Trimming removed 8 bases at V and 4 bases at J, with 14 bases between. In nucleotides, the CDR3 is TGTGCCAGCGGTGGTCAGGAGTTCACCGGGGAGCTGTTTTTT. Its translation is CASGGQEFTGELFF.

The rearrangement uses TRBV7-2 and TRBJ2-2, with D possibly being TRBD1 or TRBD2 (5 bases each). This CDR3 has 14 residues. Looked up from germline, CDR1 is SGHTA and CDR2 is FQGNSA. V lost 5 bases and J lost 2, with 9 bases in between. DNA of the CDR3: TGTGCCAGCAGCCGGGACCGAAACACCGGGGAGCTGTTTTTT. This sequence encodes CASSRDRNTGELFF.

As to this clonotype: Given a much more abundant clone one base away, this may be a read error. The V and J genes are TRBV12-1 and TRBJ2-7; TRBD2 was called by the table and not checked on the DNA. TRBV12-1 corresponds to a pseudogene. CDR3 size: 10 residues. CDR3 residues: CVSRPEGQYF. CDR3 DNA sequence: TGTGTCAGCAGACCCGAGGGGCAGTACTTC.

The CDR3 nucleotides read TGCAGCGTTGGAAGGTTGAGGGGGGTATATGAGCAGTTCTTC. It translates to CSVGRLRGVYEQFF. V and J are TRBV29-1 and TRBJ2-1, with D perhaps being TRBD1 or TRBD2 (6 bases each). Between the trimmed V and J ends, which lost 4 bases and 8 bases, there was a span of 18 bases. Germline CDR1 reads SQVTM; CDR2 reads ANQGSEA. This CDR3 region has 14 residues.

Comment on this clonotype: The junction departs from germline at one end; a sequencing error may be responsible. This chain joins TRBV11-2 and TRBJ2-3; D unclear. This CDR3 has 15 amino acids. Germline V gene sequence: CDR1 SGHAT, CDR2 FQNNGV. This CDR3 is CASSATVTATDTQYF. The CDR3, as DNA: TGTGCCAGCAGCGCCACCGTGACGGCCACGGATACGCAATATTTT.

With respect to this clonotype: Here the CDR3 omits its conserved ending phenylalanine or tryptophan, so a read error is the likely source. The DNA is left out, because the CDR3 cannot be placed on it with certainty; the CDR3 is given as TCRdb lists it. Here the CDR3 reads CSASYGNQPQRS. The gene calls are TRBV20-1 and TRBJ1-5. Inclusive of both ends, the CDR3 amounts to 12 amino acids. CDR1 is DFQATT, CDR2 SNEGSKA, per germline (reference sequence).

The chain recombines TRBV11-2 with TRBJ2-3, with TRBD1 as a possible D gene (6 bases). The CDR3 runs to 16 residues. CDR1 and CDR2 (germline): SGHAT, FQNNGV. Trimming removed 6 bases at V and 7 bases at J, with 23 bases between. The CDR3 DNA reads TGTGCCAGCAGTCTTAGACAGGCCCCCCCATCAAATACGCAGTATTTT. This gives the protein CASSLRQAPPSNTQYF. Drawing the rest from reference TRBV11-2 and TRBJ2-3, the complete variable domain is EAGVAQSPRYKIIEKRQSVAFWCNPISGHATLYWYQQILGQGPKLLIQFQNNGVVDDSQLPKDRFSAERLKGVDSTLKIQPAKLEDSAVYLCASSLRQAPPSNTQYFGPGTRLTVL.

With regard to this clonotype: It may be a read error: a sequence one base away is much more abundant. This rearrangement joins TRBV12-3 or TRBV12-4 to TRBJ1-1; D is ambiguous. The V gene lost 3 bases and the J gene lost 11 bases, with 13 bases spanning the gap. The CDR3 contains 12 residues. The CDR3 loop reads CASSFLEGEAFF. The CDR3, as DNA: TGTGCCAGCAGTTTCTTAGAAGGCGAGGCTTTCTTT.

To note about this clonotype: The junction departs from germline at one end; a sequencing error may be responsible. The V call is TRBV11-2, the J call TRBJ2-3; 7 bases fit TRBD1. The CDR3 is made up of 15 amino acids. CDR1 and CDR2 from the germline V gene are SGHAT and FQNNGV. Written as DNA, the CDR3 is TGTACCAGCAGCGCCACCGGGACAGCCACAGATACGCAATGTTTT. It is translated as CTSSATGTATDTQCF.